A single sample gave rise to the 13 T cell receptor beta chains below, sequenced in a study of blood T cell repertoires in COVID-19. This table comes from immunoSEQ multiplex PCR, and its TCRdb copy is limited to in-frame clones, with some not included. This table has 200,000 to 300,000 clones, approximately 86% appearing once. The source material was peripheral blood. The receptors were sampled from a human donor in a cohort sampled during active COVID-19.

The chain couples TRBV30 to TRBJ1-5; possibly TRBD1 for D (6 bases). Germline V gives CDR1 GTSNPN, CDR2 SVGIG (reference sequence). The length of the CDR3 is 13 residues. Between the trimmed V and J ends, which lost 2 bases and 3 bases, there was a span of 8 bases. DNA of the CDR3: TGTGCCTGGAGTCACAGGGTCAATCAGCCCCAGCATTTT. Residues: CAWSHRVNQPQHF.

The chain employs TRBV7-9 and TRBJ1-2, with 12 bases lining up with TRBD1. The CDR3 covers 17 residues. J was trimmed by 8 bases and V by 3 bases; bases with no gene match: 13. Germline V gene data show CDR1 as SEHNR and CDR2 as FQNEAQ (reference sequence). CDR3 coding DNA: TGTGCCAGCAGCTTGGGCGTTAGGGACAGGGGGCGATTAGGCTACACCTTC. Translating it yields CASSLGVRDRGRLGYTF.

The chain carries TRBV18 and TRBJ2-6, with TRBD2 identical over 10 bases. Germline values: CDR1 KGHSH, CDR2 LQKENI. V dropped 4 bases and J dropped 3; count of bases not matched to a gene: 6. The CDR3 length is 17 residues. The CDR3 nucleotides are TGTGCCAGCTCACGCCCTAGCGGGAGACTTGGGGCCAACGTCCTGACTTTC. Amino acid sequence: CASSRPSGRLGANVLTF.

The rearrangement links TRBV7-2 to TRBJ2-3, with TRBD2 matching 9 bases. The V gene's germline CDR1 is SGHTA and CDR2 FQGNSA. The trim removed 1 base at V and 5 bases at J, leaving 7 bases unmatched. The CDR3 spans 16 residues. This CDR3 reads CASSLVPSGRLDTQYF. The DNA for the CDR3 is TGTGCCAGCAGCTTAGTTCCGAGCGGGAGGTTAGATACGCAGTATTTT.

This clone was detected ten times or more. The chain has TRBV4-2 and TRBJ1-6; tentatively, D is TRBD1 (6 bases). Germline CDR1 and CDR2: LGHNA and YNFKEQ. With 0 bases removed from V and 6 bases from J, the gap between germline ends came to 9 bases. This CDR3 region has 15 residues. The CDR3 region has the DNA TGTGCCAGCAGCCAAGAGGGGGCAGGTAATTCACCCCTCCACTTT. This translates into CASSQEGAGNSPLHF.

The chain combines TRBV4-1 with TRBJ2-7; possibly TRBD1 for D (6 bases). CDR3 length: 14 residues. Germline CDR1 MGHRA, CDR2 YSYEKL. Trimming stripped 3 bases from V and 2 bases from J, with 11 bases between. The CDR3: CASSQQGLTYEQYF. For the CDR3, the DNA is TGCGCCAGCAGCCAGCAGGGGCTAACCTACGAGCAGTACTTC.

The V and J genes are TRBV28 and TRBJ2-7; D gene ambiguous. V shed 5 bases and J shed 2 bases, with 13 bases lying between them. Germline V lookup: CDR1 MDHEN, CDR2 SYDVKM. This CDR3 contains 14 residues. The CDR3 here is CASSKTAITYEQYF. CDR3 DNA sequence: TGTGCCAGCAGTAAAACAGCCATCACCTACGAGCAGTACTTC.

This chain links TRBV29-1 with TRBJ1-2, with a weak D call TRBD1 (5 bases). This CDR3 contains 12 residues. Germline values: CDR1 SQVTM, CDR2 ANQGSEA. Deletions cut 4 bases from V and 8 bases from J, with 14 bases between. CDR3 region: CSVVQGREGYTF. CDR3 in DNA: TGCAGCGTTGTTCAGGGAAGGGAAGGCTACACCTTC.

The rearrangement links TRBV2 to TRBJ2-5; D might be TRBD2 (5 bases). The ends were cut back, 5 bases at V and 5 bases at J, with 18 bases in the middle. The CDR3 length is 15 residues. Germline V gene sequence: CDR1 SNHLY, CDR2 FYNNEI. CDR3 sequence reads: CASSPGGQSGETQYF. DNA for the CDR3: TGTGCCAGCAGTCCCGGTGGCCAATCGGGGGAGACCCAGTACTTC.

V is TRBV6-5 and J is TRBJ1-6, with unresolved D. Per germline, CDR1 MNHEY and CDR2 SVGAGI. The CDR3 is 16 residues long. Trimming shortened V by 1 base and J by 0 bases, and 7 bases separated the two germline ends. The DNA for the CDR3 is TGTGCCAGCAGTTACTTGGGGAGCTCCTATAATTCACCCCTCCACTTT. This encodes CASSYLGSSYNSPLHF.

V usage is TRBV25-1 and J usage is TRBJ1-1; D might be TRBD1 (6 bases). This CDR3 spans 13 amino acids. Germline CDR1 MGHDK, CDR2 SYGVNS. Trimming removed 1 base from V and 4 bases from J, with 7 bases in between. This CDR3 is CASSELGGTEAFF. The CDR3 region has the DNA TGTGCCAGCAGTGAATTAGGGGGCACTGAAGCTTTCTTT.

The V call is TRBV4-3, the J call TRBJ2-1; perhaps TRBD2 as D (5 bases). Germline V lookup: CDR1 LGHNA, CDR2 YSLEER. The CDR3 has 15 residues. The ends were cut back, 0 bases at V and 7 bases at J, with 13 bases in the middle. The CDR3 DNA sequence: TGCGCCAGCAGCCAAGACCCAACGGGATCTAATGAGCAGTTCTTC. Translation: CASSQDPTGSNEQFF.

V usage is TRBV7-3 and J usage is TRBJ1-1; tentatively, D is TRBD1 (5 bases). CDR1 is SGHTA and CDR2 is FQGTGA in the germline V gene. The CDR3 contains 14 residues. V lost 1 base, J lost 5 bases, and 11 bases lay in between. The CDR3 DNA reads as TGTGCCAGCAGCTTAAATGGGGGGAGGACTGAAGCTTTCTTT. This gives the protein CASSLNGGRTEAFF.